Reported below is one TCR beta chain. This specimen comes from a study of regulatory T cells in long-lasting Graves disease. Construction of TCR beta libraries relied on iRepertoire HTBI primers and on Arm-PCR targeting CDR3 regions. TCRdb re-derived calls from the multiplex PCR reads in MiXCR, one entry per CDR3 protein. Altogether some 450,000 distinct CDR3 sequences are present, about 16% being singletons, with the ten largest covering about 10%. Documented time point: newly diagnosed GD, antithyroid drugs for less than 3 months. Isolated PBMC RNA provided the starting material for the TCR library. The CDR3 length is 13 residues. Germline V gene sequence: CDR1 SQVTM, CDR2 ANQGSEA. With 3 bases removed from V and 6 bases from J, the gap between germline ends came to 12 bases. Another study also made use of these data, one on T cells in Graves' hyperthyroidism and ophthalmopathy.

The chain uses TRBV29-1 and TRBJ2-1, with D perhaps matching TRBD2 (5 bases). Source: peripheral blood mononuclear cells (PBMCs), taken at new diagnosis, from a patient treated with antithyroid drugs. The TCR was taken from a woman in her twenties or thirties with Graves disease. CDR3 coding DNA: TGCAGCGTTGAGGGGAGTTGGGGCAATGAGCAGTTCTTC. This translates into CSVEGSWGNEQFF.